A single sample gave rise to the 13 T cell receptor beta chains below, sequenced in a study of T cell responses to AZD1222 COVID-19 vaccine. Assay used: immunoSEQ multiplex PCR; TCRdb lists only in-frame clones, some missing. Here the sample spans 95,000 to 150,000 clones, about 88% being singletons. The sample consisted of peripheral blood, taken on day 0 of AZD1222 vaccination. The receptors were gathered from an adult in good health.

This CDR3 reads CASSVGSAQETQYF. The CDR3 DNA is TGTGCCAGCAGCGTGGGTTCGGCTCAAGAGACCCAGTACTTC. The chain recombines TRBV9 with TRBJ2-5; D remains unclear. Trimming took 2 bases from V and 2 from J, leaving 10 bases between them. Germline V CDR1 and CDR2: SGDLS, YYNGEE. This CDR3 spans 14 amino acids.

This clone was recorded once. The chain recombines TRBV12-5 with TRBJ1-6, with no clear D. Per the germline V gene, CDR1 is LGHNT and CDR2 is FRNRAP. The CDR3 has 12 residues. V was shortened by 7 bases and J by 9 bases, with 10 bases between the two germline ends. CDR3 DNA sequence: TGTGCTAGTGTGGGCGAGGTTTCACCCCTCCACTTT. Its translation: CASVGEVSPLHF.

V is TRBV6-5 and J is TRBJ2-2; 7 bases are a match to TRBD1. The J segment lost 5 bases and the V segment lost 7 bases, leaving 10 bases of the junction unmatched. This CDR3 comprises 15 residues. Per the germline V gene, CDR1 is MNHEY and CDR2 is SVGAGI. DNA of the CDR3: TGTGCCAGCATGGGGTCGGACAGGTCAACCGGGGAGCTGTTTTTT. It specifies CASMGSDRSTGELFF.

This clone was recorded only once. The chain employs TRBV13 and TRBJ1-2, with no clear D. Trimming left V 0 bases short and J 2 bases short, with 13 bases between. In germline, CDR1 is PRHDT, CDR2 FYEKMQ (reference sequence). This CDR3 is built from 16 residues. The CDR3 spells CASSLGQSEGNYGYTF. DNA for the CDR3: TGTGCCAGCAGCTTAGGCCAAAGTGAAGGGAACTATGGCTACACCTTC.

V usage is TRBV4-2 and J usage is TRBJ1-6; D remains unclear. Trimming left V 0 bases short and J 0 bases short, with 9 bases between. Germline lookup yields CDR1 LGHNA and CDR2 YNFKEQ. The CDR3 has 17 amino acids. The DNA of the CDR3 is TGTGCCAGCAGCCAAGACAGGCCTAGCTCCTATAATTCACCCCTCCACTTT. It translates to CASSQDRPSSYNSPLHF.

V and J are TRBV7-9 and TRBJ1-3, with a possible D match to TRBD1 (6 bases). Germline values: CDR1 SEHNR, CDR2 FQNEAQ (reference sequence). The CDR3 sequence is 13 residues long. V gave up 5 bases and J gave up 4 bases, with 9 bases separating them. In DNA form, the CDR3 reads TGTGCCAGCAGCCCAGGACAGGGAAACACCATATATTTT. Its translation is CASSPGQGNTIYF.

The V call is TRBV10-3, the J call TRBJ2-1, with D perhaps TRBD2 (5 bases). Germline CDR1 and CDR2: ENHRY and SYGVKD. The ends were cut back, 4 bases at V and 4 bases at J, with 20 bases in the middle. This CDR3 is 17 amino acids long. CDR3 sequence (DNA): TGTGCCATCAGTGGCGAGACCGGGAATAGCCTATACAATGAGCAGTTCTTC. Its protein is CAISGETGNSLYNEQFF.

This clone came up once. The V and J genes are TRBV28 and TRBJ1-6; the D gene is possibly TRBD1 (6 bases). The CDR3 is 15 amino acids. In germline, CDR1 is MDHEN, CDR2 SYDVKM. V was cut by 7 bases and J by 7 bases, with 17 bases left in between. The CDR3: CASTSGHRQNSPLHF. The CDR3 nucleotides read TGTGCCAGCACCTCGGGACACCGTCAGAATTCACCCCTCCACTTT. The variable domain in full, completed from reference TRBV28 and TRBJ1-6, reads DVKVTQSSRYLVKRTGEKVFLECVQDMDHENMFWYRQDPGLGLRLIYFSYDVKMKEKGDIPEGYSVSREKKERFSLILESASTNQTSMYLCASTSGHRQNSPLHFGNGTRLTVT.

Here the CDR3 reads CASSLLQASDGYTF. CDR3 nucleotide sequence: TGCGCCAGCAGCCTCCTACAGGCCTCAGATGGCTACACCTTC. J is TRBJ1-2 and V is TRBV5-1; possible D gene TRBD1, 5 bases. Trimming removed 4 bases from V and 6 bases from J, with 16 bases in between. Germline assignment: CDR1 SGHRS and CDR2 YFSETQ. This CDR3 has 14 amino acids.

The V and J genes are TRBV2 and TRBJ1-3; D is ambiguous. Trimming removed 7 bases at V and 0 bases at J, with 16 bases between. This CDR3 is 16 amino acids long. Looked up from germline, CDR1 is SNHLY and CDR2 is FYNNEI. This CDR3 reads CASTLYVPYSGNTIYF. CDR3 sequence (DNA): TGTGCCAGCACTCTCTATGTTCCCTACTCTGGAAACACCATATATTTT.

The gene calls are TRBV4-3 and TRBJ2-3; 10 bases agree with TRBD2. This CDR3 contains 18 residues. Trimming removed 0 bases from V and 2 bases from J; junction bases left unmatched: 8. Germline loops: CDR1 LGHNA, CDR2 YSLEER. CDR3 loop: CASSQDAASGGPTDTQYF. The CDR3 DNA is TGCGCCAGCAGCCAAGATGCGGCTAGCGGGGGCCCCACAGATACGCAGTATTTT.

The V call is TRBV12-3 or TRBV12-4, the J call TRBJ2-7, with 7 bases identical to TRBD2. The CDR3 runs 13 residues. Trimming cost V 6 bases and J 3 bases; bases outside gene matches: 5. DNA for the CDR3: TGTGCCAGCAGCAGAGCGGGGAGCTACGAGCAGTACTTC. It translates to CASSRAGSYEQYF.

V usage is TRBV27 and J usage is TRBJ1-1, with D uncertain. Germline assignment: CDR1 MNHEY and CDR2 SMNVEV (reference sequence). V was clipped by 6 bases and J by 0 bases, with 8 bases between them. The CDR3 totals 13 residues. The CDR3 bases are TGTGCCAGCAGGGAAGTTGTGAACACTGAAGCTTTCTTT. Translating it yields CASREVVNTEAFF.